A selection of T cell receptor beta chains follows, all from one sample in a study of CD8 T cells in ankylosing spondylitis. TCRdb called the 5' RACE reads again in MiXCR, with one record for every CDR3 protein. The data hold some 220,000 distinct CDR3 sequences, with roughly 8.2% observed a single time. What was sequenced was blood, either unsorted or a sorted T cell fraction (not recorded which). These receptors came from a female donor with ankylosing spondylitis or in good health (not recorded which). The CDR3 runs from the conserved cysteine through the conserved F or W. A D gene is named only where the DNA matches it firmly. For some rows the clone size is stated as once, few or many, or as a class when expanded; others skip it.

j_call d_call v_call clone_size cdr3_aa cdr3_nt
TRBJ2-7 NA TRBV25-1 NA CASSEFKGAVVEQYF TGTGCCAGCAGTGAATTTAAGGGAGCGGTGGTCGAGCAGTACTTC
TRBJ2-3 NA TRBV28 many CASSNQLGGDTQYF TGTGCCAGCAGTAACCAACTAGGGGGAGATACGCAGTATTTT
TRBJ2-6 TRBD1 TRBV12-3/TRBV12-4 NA CASSPRGQTLSGANVLTF TGTGCCAGCAGCCCCCGGGGACAGACTCTCTCTGGGGCCAACGTCCTGACTTTC
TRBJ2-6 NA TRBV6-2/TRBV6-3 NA CANSFSRFSEANVLTF TGTGCCAACAGTTTCTCCCGGTTCTCTGAGGCCAACGTCCTGACTTTC
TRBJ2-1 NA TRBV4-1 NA CASSQTLSRRSNDEQFF TGCGCCAGCAGCCAAACGCTTTCCAGGAGGAGCAACGATGAGCAGTTCTTC
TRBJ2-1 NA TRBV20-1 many CSADGASAEQFF TGCAGTGCCGACGGGGCCTCGGCTGAGCAGTTCTTC
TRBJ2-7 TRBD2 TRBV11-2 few CASSNPGTTYEQYF TGTGCCAGCAGCAACCCCGGGACTACCTACGAGCAGTACTTC
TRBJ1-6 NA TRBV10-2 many CANPIFVEGDNSPLHF TGCGCCAACCCCATTTTCGTGGAGGGCGATAATTCACCCCTCCACTTT
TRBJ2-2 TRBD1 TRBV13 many CASSYRTGGTGELFF TGTGCCAGCAGTTACCGGACAGGGGGGACCGGGGAGCTGTTTTTT
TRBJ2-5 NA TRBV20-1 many CSATGLREETQYF TGCAGTGCCACAGGGTTACGCGAAGAGACCCAGTACTTC
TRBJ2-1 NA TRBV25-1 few CASSAPGPYNEQFF TGTGCCAGCAGTGCGCCAGGTCCCTACAATGAGCAGTTCTTC
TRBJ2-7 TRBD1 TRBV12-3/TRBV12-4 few CASSLADRGSEQYF TGTGCCAGCAGTTTAGCCGACAGGGGAAGCGAGCAGTACTTC
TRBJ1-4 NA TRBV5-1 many CASSFRDGKKLFF TGCGCCAGCAGCTTCCGGGACGGGAAAAAACTGTTTTTT
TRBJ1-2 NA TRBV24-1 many CATSVISRNYGYTF TGTGCCACCAGTGTTATCAGCCGTAACTATGGCTACACCTTC